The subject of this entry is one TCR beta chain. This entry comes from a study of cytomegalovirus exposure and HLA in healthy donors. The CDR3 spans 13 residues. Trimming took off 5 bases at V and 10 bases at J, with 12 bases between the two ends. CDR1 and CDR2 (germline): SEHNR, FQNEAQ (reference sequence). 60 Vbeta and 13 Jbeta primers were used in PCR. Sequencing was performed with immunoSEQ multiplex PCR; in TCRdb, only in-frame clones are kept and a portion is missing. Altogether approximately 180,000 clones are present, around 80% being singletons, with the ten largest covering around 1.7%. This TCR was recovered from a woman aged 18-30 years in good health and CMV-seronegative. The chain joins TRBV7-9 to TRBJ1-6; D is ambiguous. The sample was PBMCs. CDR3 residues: CASSPGVGSPLHF. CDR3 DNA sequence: TGTGCCAGCAGCCCCGGGGTGGGGTCACCCCTCCACTTT.